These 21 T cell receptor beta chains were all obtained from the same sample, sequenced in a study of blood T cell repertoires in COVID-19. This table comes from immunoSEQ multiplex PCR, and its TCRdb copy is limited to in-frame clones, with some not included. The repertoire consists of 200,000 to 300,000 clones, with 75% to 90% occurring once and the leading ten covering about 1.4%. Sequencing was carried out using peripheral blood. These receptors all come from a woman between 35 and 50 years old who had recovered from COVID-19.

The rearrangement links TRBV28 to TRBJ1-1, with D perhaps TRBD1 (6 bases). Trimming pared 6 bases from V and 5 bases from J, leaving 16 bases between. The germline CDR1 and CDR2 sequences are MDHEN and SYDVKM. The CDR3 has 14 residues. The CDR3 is CASSPRQALTEAFF. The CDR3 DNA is TGTGCCAGCAGCCCTAGACAGGCCTTGACTGAAGCTTTCTTT.

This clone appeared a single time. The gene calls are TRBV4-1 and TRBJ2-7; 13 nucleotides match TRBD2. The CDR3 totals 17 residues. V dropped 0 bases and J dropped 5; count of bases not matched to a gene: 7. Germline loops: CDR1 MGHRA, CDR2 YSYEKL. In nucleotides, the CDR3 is TGCGCCAGCAGCCAAGAAGTGACTAGCGGGGGGCCCCACGAGCAGTACTTC. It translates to CASSQEVTSGGPHEQYF.

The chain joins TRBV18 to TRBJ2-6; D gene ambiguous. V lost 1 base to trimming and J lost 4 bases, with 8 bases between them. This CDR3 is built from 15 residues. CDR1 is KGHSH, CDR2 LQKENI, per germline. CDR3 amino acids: CASSPRPPGANVLTF. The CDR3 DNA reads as TGTGCCAGCTCACCACGGCCCCCGGGGGCCAACGTCCTGACTTTC.

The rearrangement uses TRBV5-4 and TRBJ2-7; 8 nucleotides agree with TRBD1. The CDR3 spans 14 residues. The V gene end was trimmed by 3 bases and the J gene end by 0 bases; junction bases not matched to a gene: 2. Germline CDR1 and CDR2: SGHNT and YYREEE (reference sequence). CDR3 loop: CASSWDRSSYEQYF. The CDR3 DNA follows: TGTGCCAGCAGCTGGGACAGGAGCTCCTACGAGCAGTACTTC.

The CDR3 reads CASSLGTGGPYEQYF. The DNA for the CDR3 is TGTGCCAGCAGCTTAGGAACAGGGGGGCCCTACGAGCAGTACTTC. This chain connects TRBV11-3 to TRBJ2-7, with 8 bases aligning to TRBD1. V was clipped by 1 base and J by 2 bases; unmatched bases: 4. Germline CDR1 is SGHNT and CDR2 is YENEEA. This CDR3 has 15 amino acids.

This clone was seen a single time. CDR3 amino acids: CASSQGISGEAFF. In DNA form, the CDR3 reads TGTGCCAGCAGCCAAGGGATTTCAGGCGAAGCTTTCTTT. The chain recombines TRBV3-1 (or the pseudogene TRBV3-2) with TRBJ1-1; D gene ambiguous. With 1 base removed from V and 8 bases from J, the gap between germline ends came to 11 bases. The length of the CDR3 is 13 residues. CDR1 is LGHDT and CDR2 is YNNKEL in the germline V gene (reference sequence).

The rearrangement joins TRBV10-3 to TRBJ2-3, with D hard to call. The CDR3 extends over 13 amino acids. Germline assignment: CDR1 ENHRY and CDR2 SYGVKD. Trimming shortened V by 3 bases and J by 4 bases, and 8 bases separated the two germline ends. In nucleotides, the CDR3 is TGTGCCATCAGTGAACTCCAATCAGATACGCAGTATTTT. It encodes CAISELQSDTQYF.

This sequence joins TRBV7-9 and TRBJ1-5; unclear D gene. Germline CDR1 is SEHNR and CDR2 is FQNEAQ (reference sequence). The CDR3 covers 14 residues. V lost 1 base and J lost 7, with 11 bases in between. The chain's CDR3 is CASSLVGEGQPQHF. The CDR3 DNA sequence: TGTGCCAGCAGCTTAGTGGGCGAGGGACAGCCCCAGCATTTT.

In DNA form, the CDR3 reads TGTGCCAGTCCGGGAAAGCCCCAGCATTTT. Protein product: CASPGKPQHF. The rearrangement joins TRBV19 to TRBJ1-5; D is undetermined. Germline loops: CDR1 LNHDA, CDR2 SQIVND (reference sequence). The CDR3 contains 10 residues. V was pared by 8 bases and J by 8 bases, with 7 bases between.

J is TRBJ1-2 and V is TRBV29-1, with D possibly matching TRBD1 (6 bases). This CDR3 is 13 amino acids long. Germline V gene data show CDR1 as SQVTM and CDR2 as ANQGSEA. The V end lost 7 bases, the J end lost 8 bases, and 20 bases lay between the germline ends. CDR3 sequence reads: CSASSGALWGYTF. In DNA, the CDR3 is TGCAGCGCTTCCTCAGGGGCCCTCTGGGGCTACACCTTC.

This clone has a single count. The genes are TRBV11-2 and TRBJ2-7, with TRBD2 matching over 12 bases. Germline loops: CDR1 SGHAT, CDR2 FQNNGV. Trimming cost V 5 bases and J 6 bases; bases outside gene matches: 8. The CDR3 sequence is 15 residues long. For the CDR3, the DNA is TGTGCCAGCAGCCTCGGTGCTAGCGGGGGGGCCGAGCAGTACTTC. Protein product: CASSLGASGGAEQYF.

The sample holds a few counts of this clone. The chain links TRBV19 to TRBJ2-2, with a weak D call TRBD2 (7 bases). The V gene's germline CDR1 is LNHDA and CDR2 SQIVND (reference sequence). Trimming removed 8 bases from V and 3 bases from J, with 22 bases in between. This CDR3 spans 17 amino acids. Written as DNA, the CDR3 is TGTGCCAGTCAAGTGTGGCGGGGGCACCTCGACACCGGGGAGCTGTTTTTT. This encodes CASQVWRGHLDTGELFF.

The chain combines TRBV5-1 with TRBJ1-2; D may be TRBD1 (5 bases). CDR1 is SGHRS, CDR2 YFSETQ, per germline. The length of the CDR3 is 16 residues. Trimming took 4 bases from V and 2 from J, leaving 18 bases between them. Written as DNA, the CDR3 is TGCGCCAGCAGCCCCGAGGGGCCAGGGAGGAACTATGGCTACACCTTC. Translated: CASSPEGPGRNYGYTF. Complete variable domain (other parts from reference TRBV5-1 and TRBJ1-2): KAGVTQTPRYLIKTRGQQVTLSCSPISGHRSVSWYQQTPGQGLQFLFEYFSETQRNKGNFPGRFSGRQFSNSRSEMNVSTLELGDSALYLCASSPEGPGRNYGYTFGSGTRLTVV.

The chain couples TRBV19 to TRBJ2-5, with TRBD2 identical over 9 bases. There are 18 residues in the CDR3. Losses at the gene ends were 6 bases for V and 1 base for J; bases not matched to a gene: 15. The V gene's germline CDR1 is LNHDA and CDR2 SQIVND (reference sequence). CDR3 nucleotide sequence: TGTGCCAGTAGCACAGCGGGGCGGGGGGGGCTTATCCAAGAGACCCAGTACTTC. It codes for CASSTAGRGGLIQETQYF.

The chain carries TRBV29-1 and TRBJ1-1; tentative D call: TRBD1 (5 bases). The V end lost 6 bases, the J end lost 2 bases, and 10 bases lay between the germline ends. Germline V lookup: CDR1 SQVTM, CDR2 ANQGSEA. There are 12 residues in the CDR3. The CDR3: CSVLGLNTEAFF. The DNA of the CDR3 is TGCAGCGTCTTGGGACTAAACACTGAAGCTTTCTTT.

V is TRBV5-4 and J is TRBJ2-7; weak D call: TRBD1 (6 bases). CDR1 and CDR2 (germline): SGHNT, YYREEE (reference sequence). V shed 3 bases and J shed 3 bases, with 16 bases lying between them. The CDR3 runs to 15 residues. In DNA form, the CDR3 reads TGTGCCAGCAGCTCCCCCGGGACATTGAACTACGAGCAGTACTTC. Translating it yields CASSSPGTLNYEQYF.

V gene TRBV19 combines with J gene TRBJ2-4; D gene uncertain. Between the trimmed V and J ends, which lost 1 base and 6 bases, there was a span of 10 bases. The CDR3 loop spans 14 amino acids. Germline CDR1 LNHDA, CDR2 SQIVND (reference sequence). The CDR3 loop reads CASSIAVGVNIQYF. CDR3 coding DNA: TGTGCCAGTAGTATAGCGGTAGGAGTAAACATTCAGTACTTC.

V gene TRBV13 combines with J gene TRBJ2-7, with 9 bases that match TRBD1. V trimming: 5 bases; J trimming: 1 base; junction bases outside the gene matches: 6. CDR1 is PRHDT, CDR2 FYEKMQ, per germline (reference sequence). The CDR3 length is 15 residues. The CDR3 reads CASSQRGTGSYEQYF. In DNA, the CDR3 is TGTGCCAGCAGCCAGAGAGGGACAGGGTCCTACGAGCAGTACTTC.

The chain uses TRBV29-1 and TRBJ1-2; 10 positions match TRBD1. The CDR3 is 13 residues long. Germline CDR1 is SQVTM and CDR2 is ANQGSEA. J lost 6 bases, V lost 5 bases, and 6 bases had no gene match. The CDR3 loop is CSVSPDRGDGYTF. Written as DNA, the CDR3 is TGCAGCGTTTCCCCGGACAGGGGGGATGGCTACACCTTC.

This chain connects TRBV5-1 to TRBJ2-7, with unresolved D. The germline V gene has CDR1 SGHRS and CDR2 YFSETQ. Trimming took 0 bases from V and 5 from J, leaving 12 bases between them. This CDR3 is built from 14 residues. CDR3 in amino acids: CASSLGPLPHEQYF. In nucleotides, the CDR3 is TGCGCCAGCAGCTTGGGGCCCCTTCCCCACGAGCAGTACTTC.

CDR3 in amino acids: CASPLRQFSSTDTQYF. CDR3 bases: TGCGCCAGCCCGCTCCGACAGTTCTCTAGCACAGATACGCAGTATTTT. J is TRBJ2-3 and V is TRBV10-1, with D possibly matching TRBD1 (5 bases). Germline V CDR1 and CDR2: WNHNN, SYGVQD (reference sequence). V shed 8 bases and J shed 0 bases, with 18 bases lying between them. CDR3 length equals 16 residues.